One and the same sample provided the 25 T cell receptor beta chains below, sequenced in a study of T cell repertoires in cytomegalovirus infection. A single record per CDR3 protein comes from TCRdb applying MiXCR to the reads. The sample includes about 830,000 distinct CDR3 sequences, 30% to 35% of them seen just once. No antigen has been assigned to these receptors. The sample was cultured CD8+ T cells from PBMCs, taken from culture after CMV antigen stimulation. These receptor sequences come from a human donor in good health (CMV status not recorded). Some clones in this sample may be carry-over from other donors' samples.

This clonotype has only a few counts. CDR3 bases: TGTGCCAGCAGTTTAGCCAGCGCCTACGAGCAGTACGTC. Its protein is CASSLASAYEQYV. V gene TRBV12-3 or TRBV12-4 combines with J gene TRBJ2-7; no clear D. The CDR3 length is 13 residues. With 0 bases removed from V and 2 bases from J, the gap between germline ends came to 5 bases.

The V gene is TRBV4-1, the J gene TRBJ1-5; D unclear. CDR1 MGHRA and CDR2 YSYEKL come from the germline V gene. The CDR3 is 17 residues long. The V end lost 0 bases, the J end lost 0 bases, and 12 bases lay between the germline ends. For the CDR3, the DNA is TGCGCCAGCAGCCAAGACCCCGGACTCAGTAGCAATCAGCCCCAGCATTTT. The encoded protein is CASSQDPGLSSNQPQHF.

This clonotype was observed many times. The genes are TRBV7-2 and TRBJ1-5, with D maybe TRBD1 (5 bases). V was shortened by 2 bases and J by 0 bases, with 17 bases between the two germline ends. This CDR3 region has 18 residues. Germline loops: CDR1 SGHTA, CDR2 FQGNSA. CDR3 nucleotide sequence: TGTGCCAGCAGCTTAACCTCCCTGGGACGGAATAGCAATCAGCCCCAGCATTTT. It is translated as CASSLTSLGRNSNQPQHF.

The gene calls are TRBV5-1 and TRBJ1-1; no reliable D call. Germline CDR1 SGHRS, CDR2 YFSETQ. CDR3 length equals 12 residues. The V gene lost 5 bases and the J gene lost 0 bases, with 5 bases spanning the gap. The CDR3 DNA follows: TGCGCCAGCAGGATCATGAACACTGAAGCTTTCTTT. Its translation is CASRIMNTEAFF.

This clonotype was seen more than once but under ten times. V gene TRBV6-2 or TRBV6-3 combines with J gene TRBJ2-5; 12 bases are shared with TRBD2. Germline values: CDR1 MNHEY, CDR2 SVGEGT. The J segment lost 7 bases and the V segment lost 2 bases, leaving 11 bases of the junction unmatched. This CDR3 has 17 residues. DNA of the CDR3: TGTGCCAGCAGTTACACTAGCGGGGGGCTGGCCGGCGGGACCCAGTACTTC. Protein sequence: CASSYTSGGLAGGTQYF.

Regarding this clonotype: A much larger clone sits a single nucleotide away, making a read error possible. The chain carries TRBV7-4 and TRBJ1-1; D not resolved. CDR3 length: 12 amino acids. The V end was cut by 1 base, the J end by 3 bases, with 3 bases between. From germline, CDR1 is SGHVT and CDR2 SQSDAQ. DNA for the CDR3: TGTGCCAGCAGCTTAGATGACACTGAAGCTTTCTTT. Translated, it gives CASSLDDTEAFF.

This clonotype was counted between two and nine times. The chain links TRBV6-5 to TRBJ1-2, with 7 bases lining up with TRBD1. The CDR3 is 13 residues long. Germline values: CDR1 MNHEY, CDR2 SVGAGI. V trimming: 5 bases; J trimming: 4 bases; junction bases outside the gene matches: 4. CDR3 coding DNA: TGTGCCAGCAGTGAGGACAGGAGCTATGGCTACACCTTC. Protein sequence: CASSEDRSYGYTF.

Only one count was recorded for this clonotype. This sequence may be a read error, since a much larger clone differs from it by one base. The chain employs TRBV7-2 and TRBJ1-5; D perhaps matches TRBD1 (5 bases). The CDR3 spans 13 residues. CDR1 and CDR2 (germline): SGHTA, FQGNSA. This chain's CDR3 is CASSPGANQHQHF. DNA for the CDR3: TGTGCCAGCAGCCCTGGGGCTAATCAGCACCAGCATTTT.

The chain links TRBV27 to TRBJ1-6, with TRBD1 matching 9 bases. The junction had 5 bases not matched to a gene; V was cut back by 3 bases and J by 8 bases. CDR1 MNHEY and CDR2 SMNVEV come from the germline V gene (reference sequence). The CDR3 consists of 15 residues. The CDR3 DNA sequence: TGTGCCAGCAGTTTTTGGGGACAGGGTGATTCACCCCTCCACTTT. Amino acid sequence: CASSFWGQGDSPLHF.

This clonotype was counted once. V gene TRBV15 combines with J gene TRBJ1-1; D not certain. The CDR3 has 13 amino acids. CDR1 and CDR2 from the germline V gene are LNHNV and YYDKDF (reference sequence). Deletions cut 1 base from V and 10 bases from J, with 13 bases between. The CDR3 loop is CATSRVGREGAFF. The CDR3 region has the DNA TGTGCCACCAGCAGAGTCGGTCGGGAAGGAGCTTTCTTT.

This chain connects TRBV5-1 to TRBJ2-5, with D hard to call. Trimming shortened V by 0 bases and J by 4 bases, and 10 bases separated the two germline ends. This CDR3 spans 14 amino acids. CDR1 and CDR2 from the germline V gene are SGHRS and YFSETQ. CDR3 nucleotide sequence: TGCGCCAGCAGCTTGGAAGGGAATCGAGAGACCCAGTACTTC. Protein product: CASSLEGNRETQYF. The full variable domain, with the rest looked up from reference TRBV5-1 and TRBJ2-5, is KAGVTQTPRYLIKTRGQQVTLSCSPISGHRSVSWYQQTPGQGLQFLFEYFSETQRNKGNFPGRFSGRQFSNSRSEMNVSTLELGDSALYLCASSLEGNRETQYFGPGTRLLVL.

This chain uses TRBV7-4 with TRBJ2-4; TRBD2 aligns across 15 bases. The CDR3 loop spans 19 amino acids. J lost 0 bases, V lost 5 bases, and 8 bases had no gene match. Germline V gene lookup returns CDR1 SGHVT and CDR2 SQSDAQ. CDR3 residues: CASSPTGTSGGLAKNIQYF. Written as DNA, the CDR3 is TGTGCCAGCAGCCCTACGGGGACTAGCGGGGGGCTAGCCAAAAACATTCAGTACTTC.

The V call is TRBV29-1, the J call TRBJ2-5; 13 nucleotides align to TRBD2. Unmatched junction bases numbered 9, after V lost 7 bases and J lost 4 bases. Germline V gene lookup returns CDR1 SQVTM and CDR2 ANQGSEA. This CDR3 has 15 residues. The CDR3 bases are TGCAGCGCAAATGGACTAGCGGGGGCCGGAGAGACCCAGTACTTC. Translating gives CSANGLAGAGETQYF.

This sequence joins TRBV27 and TRBJ1-1; D is unresolved. The ends were cut back, 2 bases at V and 0 bases at J, with 4 bases in the middle. This CDR3 is 13 amino acids long. Germline V gene data show CDR1 as MNHEY and CDR2 as SMNVEV (reference sequence). The DNA for the CDR3 is TGTGCCAGCAGTTTAATAGTGAACACTGAAGCTTTCTTT. It is translated as CASSLIVNTEAFF.

V gene TRBV24-1 combines with J gene TRBJ2-3, with no clear D. There are 13 residues in the CDR3. The germline gives CDR1 KGHDR, CDR2 SFDVKD. Trimming cost V 4 bases and J 4 bases, with 8 bases left between them. CDR3: CATSEAVADTQYF. The CDR3 DNA reads as TGTGCCACCAGTGAGGCAGTTGCAGATACGCAGTATTTT.

In regard to this clonotype: The junction departs from the called germline gene at one end, perhaps through a read error. The chain has TRBV12-3 or TRBV12-4 and TRBJ2-7; a possible D gene is TRBD1 (5 bases). This CDR3 contains 12 residues. The CDR3 sequence is CPSFDSSYEQYF. The CDR3 region has the DNA TGTCCCAGCTTCGACAGCTCCTACGAGCAGTACTTC.

The genes are TRBV6-1 and TRBJ2-7; D is unresolved. The germline gives CDR1 MNHNS, CDR2 SASEGT. CDR3 length equals 17 residues. Trimming left V 2 bases short and J 3 bases short, with 20 bases between. In DNA, the CDR3 is TGTGCCAGCAGTGAACCCTCATGGACGATGATCTTCTACGAGCAGTACTTC. Amino acids: CASSEPSWTMIFYEQYF.

This clonotype has a handful of counts. J is TRBJ1-2 and V is TRBV12-3 or TRBV12-4; 8 bases fit TRBD1. This CDR3 comprises 14 residues. V dropped 7 bases and J dropped 6; count of bases not matched to a gene: 10. CDR3 region: CASTPLGQGDGYTF. CDR3 nucleotide sequence: TGTGCCAGCACCCCCCTTGGACAGGGAGATGGCTACACCTTC.

This clonotype occurred many times. The chain uses TRBV6-2 or TRBV6-3 and TRBJ2-7; D perhaps matches TRBD1 (5 bases). The V gene's germline CDR1 is MNHEY and CDR2 SVGEGT. Between the trimmed V and J ends, which lost 5 bases and 2 bases, there was a span of 13 bases. This CDR3 has 14 amino acids. DNA of the CDR3: TGTGCCAGCAGTCGACAGCCGAACACCTACGAGCAGTACGTC. Translation gives CASSRQPNTYEQYV.

This chain joins TRBV2 and TRBJ2-3; 13 bases are a match to TRBD2. V lost 5 bases to trimming and J lost 4 bases; unmatched junction nucleotides: 6. CDR3 length: 16 residues. Germline lookup yields CDR1 SNHLY and CDR2 FYNNEI. CDR3: CASSPTSGGAPDTQYF. CDR3 DNA: TGTGCCAGCAGTCCTACTAGCGGGGGGGCCCCAGATACGCAGTATTTT.

The CDR3 DNA follows: TGTGCCAGCAGCTTAGTTGTCGGGACCGGGGAGCTGTTTTTT. Amino acid sequence: CASSLVVGTGELFF. The chain joins TRBV7-9 to TRBJ2-2, with unresolved D. The CDR3 totals 14 residues. Trimming stripped 1 base from V and 5 bases from J, with 8 bases between. Looked up from germline, CDR1 is SEHNR and CDR2 is FQNEAQ (reference sequence).

V and J are TRBV5-5 and TRBJ1-1; D is uncertain. This CDR3 region has 12 residues. Between the trimmed V and J ends, which lost 7 bases and 5 bases, there was a span of 12 bases. CDR1 and CDR2 (germline): SGHKS, YYEKEE (reference sequence). The CDR3 DNA follows: TGTGCCAGCCGCCTGGGCTTGACTGAAGCTTTCTTT. Residues: CASRLGLTEAFF.

The chain recombines TRBV15 with TRBJ1-1, with D tentatively TRBD1 (6 bases). CDR1 LNHNV and CDR2 YYDKDF come from the germline V gene (reference sequence). Trimming removed 0 bases from V and 4 bases from J, with 9 bases in between. This CDR3 region has 14 residues. The CDR3 sequence: CATSRDGGGTEAFF. In DNA, the CDR3 is TGTGCCACCAGCAGAGATGGAGGGGGCACTGAAGCTTTCTTT.

The rearrangement joins TRBV12-5 to TRBJ2-3; D gene uncertain. CDR1 LGHNT and CDR2 FRNRAP come from the germline V gene. This CDR3 is built from 17 residues. V was shortened by 3 bases and J by 1 base, with 17 bases between the two germline ends. In DNA, the CDR3 is TGTGCTAGTGGTTTTAATACCCGGGCGTACGGCACAGATACGCAGTATTTT. As protein: CASGFNTRAYGTDTQYF.

The chain carries TRBV6-6 and TRBJ1-2, with D possibly TRBD1 on 6 matching bases. The CDR3 extends over 17 amino acids. Germline V lookup: CDR1 MNHNY, CDR2 SVGAGI (reference sequence). Trimming stripped 0 bases from V and 2 bases from J, with 16 bases between. The CDR3 sequence is CASSYSRRGQHNYGYTF. The CDR3 DNA reads TGTGCCAGCAGTTACTCACGGCGCGGACAGCACAACTATGGCTACACCTTC.